A selection of T cell receptor beta chains follows, all from one sample in a study of blood T cell repertoires in COVID-19. Produced via immunoSEQ multiplex PCR; TCRdb's table is partial and in-frame only. The sample has approximately 68,000 clones, over 75% seen once. Source material: peripheral blood. The receptor set was obtained from an older man with active or convalescent COVID-19. Both conserved end residues are part of each CDR3. The D gene is left open where the match is weak. Clone size is stated in some rows and not others, as once, few, many or a class when expanded.

v_call: TRBV12-3/TRBV12-4
clone_size: -
j_call: TRBJ1-3
d_call: -
cdr3_aa: CASRVASGNTIYF
cdr3_nt: TGTGCCAGCAGGGTAGCCTCTGGAAACACCATATATTTT

v_call: TRBV29-1
clone_size: -
j_call: TRBJ1-2
d_call: -
cdr3_aa: CSVETGDSGYTF
cdr3_nt: TGCAGCGTTGAGACGGGGGATTCCGGCTACACCTTC

v_call: TRBV5-4
clone_size: -
j_call: TRBJ2-3
d_call: TRBD1
cdr3_aa: CASSGPGQGGFF
cdr3_nt: TGTGCCAGCAGCGGTCCGGGACAGGGTGGGTTTTTT

v_call: TRBV28
clone_size: -
j_call: TRBJ1-5
d_call: -
cdr3_aa: CASSPGGNQPQHF
cdr3_nt: TGTGCCAGCAGTCCAGGGGGCAATCAGCCCCAGCATTTT

v_call: TRBV10-3
clone_size: -
j_call: TRBJ2-7
d_call: -
cdr3_aa: CAISLAEPIYEQYF
cdr3_nt: TGTGCCATCAGTTTAGCGGAGCCGATCTACGAGCAGTACTTC

v_call: TRBV28
clone_size: -
j_call: TRBJ2-1
d_call: -
cdr3_aa: CASSQAGEQFF
cdr3_nt: TGTGCCAGCAGTCAGGCGGGAGAGCAGTTCTTC

v_call: TRBV5-1
clone_size: once
j_call: TRBJ2-1
d_call: TRBD1
cdr3_aa: CASSLGQGARRLFF
cdr3_nt: TGCGCCAGCAGCTTGGGACAGGGGGCGAGGAGACTGTTCTTC

v_call: TRBV28
clone_size: once
j_call: TRBJ2-7
d_call: TRBD1
cdr3_aa: CASSFPGTDADEQYF
cdr3_nt: TGTGCCAGCAGTTTCCCCGGGACAGACGCCGACGAGCAGTACTTC

v_call: TRBV7-9
clone_size: -
j_call: TRBJ2-1
d_call: TRBD2
cdr3_aa: CASSFGLAEQFF
cdr3_nt: TGTGCCAGCAGCTTCGGACTAGCGGAGCAGTTCTTC

v_call: TRBV30
clone_size: -
j_call: TRBJ2-1
d_call: -
cdr3_aa: CAWTVDGRGHNEQFF
cdr3_nt: TGTGCCTGGACAGTGGACGGGAGAGGTCACAATGAGCAGTTCTTC

v_call: TRBV27
clone_size: -
j_call: TRBJ2-3
d_call: -
cdr3_aa: CASSLVVVGGTDTQYF
cdr3_nt: TGTGCCAGCAGTTTAGTAGTGGTGGGAGGCACAGATACGCAGTATTTT

v_call: TRBV10-3
clone_size: once
j_call: TRBJ1-2
d_call: -
cdr3_aa: CAITGIDYGYTF
cdr3_nt: TGTGCCATCACGGGGATTGACTATGGCTACACCTTC

v_call: TRBV28
clone_size: -
j_call: TRBJ2-5
d_call: TRBD1
cdr3_aa: CASSPTGVLGETQYF
cdr3_nt: TGTGCCAGCAGCCCGACAGGGGTTCTAGGGGAGACCCAGTACTTC

v_call: TRBV5-4
clone_size: -
j_call: TRBJ2-7
d_call: TRBD2
cdr3_aa: CASSPSGSSYEQYF
cdr3_nt: TGTGCCAGCAGCCCTAGCGGGTCCTCCTACGAGCAGTACTTC

v_call: TRBV7-6
clone_size: -
j_call: TRBJ2-2
d_call: TRBD2
cdr3_aa: CASSLRTSGIMNTGELFF
cdr3_nt: TGTGCCAGCAGCTTACGGACTAGCGGGATAATGAACACCGGGGAGCTGTTTTTT

v_call: TRBV7-3
clone_size: -
j_call: TRBJ2-1
d_call: TRBD2
cdr3_aa: CASSWGTSGVKSSYNEQFF
cdr3_nt: TGTGCCAGCAGCTGGGGGACTAGCGGGGTTAAGAGCTCCTACAATGAGCAGTTCTTC

v_call: TRBV4-2
clone_size: -
j_call: TRBJ1-2
d_call: -
cdr3_aa: CASSQEVSDSFYGYTF
cdr3_nt: TGTGCCAGCAGCCAAGAAGTCTCCGACAGTTTCTATGGCTACACCTTC

v_call: TRBV3-1/TRBV3-2
clone_size: -
j_call: TRBJ2-7
d_call: TRBD2
cdr3_aa: CASSQTSGRAREQYF
cdr3_nt: TGTGCCAGCAGCCAAACTAGCGGGAGGGCAAGGGAGCAGTACTTC

v_call: TRBV6-2/TRBV6-3
clone_size: few
j_call: TRBJ1-5
d_call: -
cdr3_aa: CASSLGVSNQPQHF
cdr3_nt: TGTGCCAGCAGTCTCGGGGTTAGCAATCAGCCCCAGCATTTT

v_call: TRBV7-2
clone_size: -
j_call: TRBJ2-3
d_call: -
cdr3_aa: CASSDQVPTDTQYF
cdr3_nt: TGTGCCAGCAGCGATCAGGTCCCCACAGATACGCAGTATTTT

v_call: TRBV11-2
clone_size: -
j_call: TRBJ2-5
d_call: -
cdr3_aa: CASSLNRVTSRETQYF
cdr3_nt: TGTGCCAGCAGCTTAAACAGGGTAACATCCCGAGAGACCCAGTACTTC

v_call: TRBV7-2
clone_size: -
j_call: TRBJ2-3
d_call: -
cdr3_aa: CASSLARGDTQYF
cdr3_nt: TGTGCCAGCAGCTTAGCGCGGGGAGATACGCAGTATTTT

v_call: TRBV11-1
clone_size: -
j_call: TRBJ2-4
d_call: TRBD2
cdr3_aa: CASSLNFLAGGFQYF
cdr3_nt: TGTGCCAGCAGCCTAAATTTTCTAGCGGGAGGGTTTCAGTACTTC

v_call: TRBV27
clone_size: -
j_call: TRBJ2-7
d_call: -
cdr3_aa: CASSSYQTGAYEQYF
cdr3_nt: TGTGCCAGCAGTTCTTACCAGACAGGAGCCTACGAGCAGTACTTC

v_call: TRBV6-2/TRBV6-3
clone_size: -
j_call: TRBJ1-5
d_call: TRBD1
cdr3_aa: CASSSYGTASNQPQHF
cdr3_nt: TGTGCCAGCAGTTCCTATGGGACAGCTAGCAATCAGCCCCAGCATTTT

v_call: TRBV2
clone_size: -
j_call: TRBJ2-4
d_call: -
cdr3_aa: CASTLTGSRNIQYF
cdr3_nt: TGTGCCAGCACCCTAACAGGGAGCAGAAACATTCAGTACTTC

v_call: TRBV4-3
clone_size: -
j_call: TRBJ2-7
d_call: -
cdr3_aa: CASSQKRGSEQYF
cdr3_nt: TGCGCCAGCAGCCAGAAAAGGGGATCCGAGCAGTACTTC

v_call: TRBV20-1
clone_size: -
j_call: TRBJ2-7
d_call: -
cdr3_aa: CSAKAGDEQYF
cdr3_nt: TGCAGTGCTAAGGCCGGGGACGAGCAGTACTTC

v_call: TRBV9
clone_size: few
j_call: TRBJ2-5
d_call: TRBD1
cdr3_aa: CASSVLGTGQETQYF
cdr3_nt: TGTGCCAGCAGCGTACTGGGGACAGGGCAAGAGACCCAGTACTTC

v_call: TRBV27
clone_size: -
j_call: TRBJ2-3
d_call: TRBD1
cdr3_aa: CASSLPGTDTDTQYF
cdr3_nt: TGTGCCAGCAGTTTACCCGGGACAGACACAGATACGCAGTATTTT

v_call: TRBV28
clone_size: -
j_call: TRBJ1-5
d_call: -
cdr3_aa: CASSQVNQPQHF
cdr3_nt: TGTGCCAGCAGTCAGGTAAATCAGCCCCAGCATTTT

v_call: TRBV6-5
clone_size: -
j_call: TRBJ1-1
d_call: TRBD1
cdr3_aa: CASSTTGDIEAFF
cdr3_nt: TGTGCCAGCAGTACAACAGGGGATATTGAAGCTTTCTTT

v_call: TRBV18
clone_size: -
j_call: TRBJ2-2
d_call: -
cdr3_aa: CASSPPRGYGELFF
cdr3_nt: TGTGCCAGCTCACCACCGAGAGGGTACGGGGAGCTGTTTTTT

v_call: TRBV29-1
clone_size: -
j_call: TRBJ2-5
d_call: -
cdr3_aa: CSVKGSRGRVETQYF
cdr3_nt: TGCAGCGTCAAAGGTAGCAGGGGTCGGGTGGAGACCCAGTACTTC

v_call: TRBV4-1
clone_size: -
j_call: TRBJ2-4
d_call: -
cdr3_aa: CASSQSLVTKNIQYF
cdr3_nt: TGCGCCAGCAGCCAATCGCTAGTGACCAAAAACATTCAGTACTTC

v_call: TRBV28
clone_size: -
j_call: TRBJ1-5
d_call: TRBD1
cdr3_aa: CASSPGGYNQPQHF
cdr3_nt: TGTGCCAGCAGTCCAGGGGGATACAATCAGCCCCAGCATTTT

v_call: TRBV19
clone_size: -
j_call: TRBJ1-2
d_call: -
cdr3_aa: CASSTNPRDMTGYTF
cdr3_nt: TGTGCCAGTAGTACAAACCCCCGGGACATGACTGGCTACACCTTC

v_call: TRBV10-3
clone_size: -
j_call: TRBJ2-2
d_call: -
cdr3_aa: CAISVGASTGELFF
cdr3_nt: TGTGCCATCTCGGTAGGGGCGTCCACCGGGGAGCTGTTTTTT

v_call: TRBV5-4
clone_size: -
j_call: TRBJ2-7
d_call: TRBD1
cdr3_aa: CASSWGQGMREQYF
cdr3_nt: TGTGCCAGCAGCTGGGGACAGGGGATGAGGGAGCAGTACTTC

v_call: TRBV3-1/TRBV3-2
clone_size: -
j_call: TRBJ2-7
d_call: TRBD2
cdr3_aa: CASSQGLAGVEQYF
cdr3_nt: TGTGCCAGCAGCCAAGGACTAGCGGGGGTCGAGCAGTACTTC

v_call: TRBV4-2
clone_size: -
j_call: TRBJ2-1
d_call: -
cdr3_aa: CASSQDGGTLVEFF
cdr3_nt: TGTGCCAGCAGCCAAGATGGGGGGACTCTAGTGGAGTTCTTC

v_call: TRBV4-2
clone_size: -
j_call: TRBJ1-4
d_call: -
cdr3_aa: CASSQGGDSRLFF
cdr3_nt: TGTGCCAGCAGCCAAGGCGGAGACAGCAGACTGTTTTTT

v_call: TRBV10-3
clone_size: -
j_call: TRBJ1-2
d_call: TRBD1
cdr3_aa: CALTSSPGQGLGGYTF
cdr3_nt: TGTGCCCTCACCTCATCCCCGGGACAGGGTTTAGGTGGCTACACCTTC

v_call: TRBV7-7
clone_size: -
j_call: TRBJ2-1
d_call: TRBD2
cdr3_aa: CASSFCQTSMGLAGGFANEQFF
cdr3_nt: TGTGCTAGCAGCTTTTGTCAGACCTCCATGGGGCTAGCGGGAGGGTTTGCCAATGAGCAGTTCTTC

v_call: TRBV24-1
clone_size: once
j_call: TRBJ2-5
d_call: -
cdr3_aa: CATSGGPRGGETQYF
cdr3_nt: TGTGCCACCAGTGGGGGCCCCCGTGGTGGAGAGACCCAGTACTTC

v_call: TRBV7-9
clone_size: once
j_call: TRBJ2-3
d_call: -
cdr3_aa: CASSLRITDTQYF
cdr3_nt: TGTGCCAGCAGCTTGAGAATCACAGATACGCAGTATTTT

v_call: TRBV6-2/TRBV6-3
clone_size: -
j_call: TRBJ2-1
d_call: -
cdr3_aa: CASSYGGSSIEQFF
cdr3_nt: TGTGCCAGCAGTTACGGGGGCTCGTCGATTGAGCAGTTCTTC

v_call: TRBV15
clone_size: -
j_call: TRBJ2-1
d_call: TRBD2
cdr3_aa: CATSFGGGRGVGEQFF
cdr3_nt: TGTGCCACCAGCTTCGGGGGCGGGAGGGGGGTAGGTGAGCAGTTCTTC

v_call: TRBV27
clone_size: -
j_call: TRBJ2-1
d_call: TRBD2
cdr3_aa: CASSLFAYSTSGLYNEQFF
cdr3_nt: TGTGCCAGCAGTTTATTCGCCTACTCTACTAGCGGTCTATACAATGAGCAGTTCTTC

v_call: TRBV5-1
clone_size: few
j_call: TRBJ1-2
d_call: -
cdr3_aa: CASSAEGQRYGYTF
cdr3_nt: TGCGCCAGCAGCGCGGAAGGACAGAGGTATGGCTACACCTTC

v_call: TRBV5-1
clone_size: -
j_call: TRBJ2-3
d_call: -
cdr3_aa: CASSLSGRGTDTQYF
cdr3_nt: TGCGCCAGCAGCTTGAGTGGCAGGGGCACAGATACGCAGTATTTT